The source of this TCR beta chain is a study of T cells in Graves' hyperthyroidism and ophthalmopathy. Exclusion criteria comprised uncontrolled infection, other autoimmune disease, pregnancy or lactation. Fresh peripheral blood, around 10 ml of it, supplied the PBMCs. Amplification of TCR beta CDR3 regions used RNA as the template. The TCR CDR3 was amplified in a first-round RT-PCR using the HTBI primer set. MiXCR was run by TCRdb on the multiplex PCR reads, yielding one entry per CDR3 protein. The sample includes a few hundred thousand distinct CDR3 sequences, approximately 13% of them seen just once. The CDR3 spans 15 residues. Germline CDR1 is MNHNS and CDR2 is SASEGT. J lost 1 base, V lost 4 bases, and 3 bases had no gene match.

The receptor comes from a woman between 40 and 50 years old with Graves' ophthalmopathy. This chain connects TRBV6-1 to TRBJ1-1; 10 positions agree with TRBD1. The sequencing input was blood. The CDR3 nucleotides read TGTGCCAGCAGTGTAGGGGACAGGGGGAACACTGAAGCTTTCTTT. Translation gives CASSVGDRGNTEAFF.